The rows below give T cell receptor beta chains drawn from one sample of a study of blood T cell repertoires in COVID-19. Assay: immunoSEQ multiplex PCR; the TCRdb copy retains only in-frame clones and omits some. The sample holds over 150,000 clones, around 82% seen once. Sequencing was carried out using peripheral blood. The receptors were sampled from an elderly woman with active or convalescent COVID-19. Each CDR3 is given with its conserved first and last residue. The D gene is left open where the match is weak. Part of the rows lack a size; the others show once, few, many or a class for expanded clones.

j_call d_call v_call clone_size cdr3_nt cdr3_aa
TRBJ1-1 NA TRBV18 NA TGTGTCACCACGGAGGGTTTGAACACTGAAGCTTTCTTT CVTTEGLNTEAFF
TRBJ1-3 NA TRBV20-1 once TGCAGTGCTAGTCCGGGACACTTCTCTGGAAACACCATATATTTT CSASPGHFSGNTIYF
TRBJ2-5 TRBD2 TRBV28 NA TGTGCCAGCAGTTCAGCGGGAGAGGGGGAAGAGACCCAGTACTTC CASSSAGEGEETQYF
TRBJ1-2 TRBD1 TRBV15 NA TGTGCCACCAGCAGAGATGGGGGACAGTATGGCTACACCTTC CATSRDGGQYGYTF
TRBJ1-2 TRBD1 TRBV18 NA TGTGCCAGCTCACCTCCTAGGGACAGGCCCTTGGACTATGGCTACACCTTC CASSPPRDRPLDYGYTF
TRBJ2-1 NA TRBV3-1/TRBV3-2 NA TGTGCCAGCGGCCAGGGGGGGAGGGCCAGTGAGCAGTTCTTC CASGQGGRASEQFF
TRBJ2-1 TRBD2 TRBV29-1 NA TGCAGCGTTGAGGCGGGAGGGTCCTACAATGAGCAGTTCTTC CSVEAGGSYNEQFF
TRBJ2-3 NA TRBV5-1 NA TGCGCCAGCAGCGCGGGACGGGGACCGAACACAGATACGCAGTATTTT CASSAGRGPNTDTQYF
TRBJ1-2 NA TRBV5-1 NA TGCGCCAGCAGCTTGGGAGACGGTCCGGGGGGCTACACCTTC CASSLGDGPGGYTF
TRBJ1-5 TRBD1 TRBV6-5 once TGTGCCAGCAGTCAACCAGGGGGGCGGGGTCAGCCCCAGCATTTT CASSQPGGRGQPQHF
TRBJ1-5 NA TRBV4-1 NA TGCGCCAGCAGCCAAGCCGATCAGCCCCAGCATTTT CASSQADQPQHF
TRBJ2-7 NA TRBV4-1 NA TGCGCCAGCAGCCAAGATCCCTCTAGCGCCACCTACGAGCAGTACTTC CASSQDPSSATYEQYF
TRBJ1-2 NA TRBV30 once TGTGCCTGGAGTGTAGAAGCAGGGTATGGCTACACCTTC CAWSVEAGYGYTF
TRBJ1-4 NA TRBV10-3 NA TGTGCCATCAGTCGTACCGGGCCAGGGAGGGCAGAAGAAAAACTGTTTTTT CAISRTGPGRAEEKLFF
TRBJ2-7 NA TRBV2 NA TGTGCCAGCAGCAAGGACGTGCTAGCTGGCGACGAGCAGTACTTC CASSKDVLAGDEQYF
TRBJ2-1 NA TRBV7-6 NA TGTGCCAGCACCCACCTTGGTGGAGGGAACAATGAGCAGTTCTTC CASTHLGGGNNEQFF
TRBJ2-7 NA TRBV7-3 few TGTGCCAGCAGCCGGAGCGGGCGGGGAACCTACGAGCAGTACTTC CASSRSGRGTYEQYF
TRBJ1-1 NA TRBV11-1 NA TGTGCCAGCAGCCTTGGAGGATGGGACACTGAAGCTTTCTTT CASSLGGWDTEAFF
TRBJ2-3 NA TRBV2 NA TGTGCCAGCAGATCGGACTTCAACACAGATACGCAGTATTTT CASRSDFNTDTQYF
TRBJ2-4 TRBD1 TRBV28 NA TGTGCCAGCAGTTCATGGGGGACAGGTATAGCCAAAAACATTCAGTACTTC CASSSWGTGIAKNIQYF
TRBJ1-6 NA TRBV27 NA TGTGCCAGCAGCCTTACAAGGAGTAATTCACCCCTCCACTTT CASSLTRSNSPLHF
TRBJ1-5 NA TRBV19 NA TGTGCCAGACAGGGCAGGGCGAGGAGCAATCAGCCCCAGCATTTT CARQGRARSNQPQHF
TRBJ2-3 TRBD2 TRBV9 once TGTGCCAGCAGCGTCCTAGCGGGAGTGGCAGATACGCAGTATTTT CASSVLAGVADTQYF
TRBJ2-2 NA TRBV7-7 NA TGTGCCAGCAGCTTAGCCGTGAACACCGGGGAGCTGTTTTTT CASSLAVNTGELFF
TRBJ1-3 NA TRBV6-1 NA TGTGCCAGCAGTGAGTTCGGGGGGGACTCTGGAAACACCATATATTTT CASSEFGGDSGNTIYF
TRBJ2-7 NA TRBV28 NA TGTGCCAGCAGTTTTTCCGGGATCTACGAGCAGTACTTC CASSFSGIYEQYF
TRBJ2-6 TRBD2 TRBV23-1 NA TGCGCCAGCCGACTACCGGGGGGTTCTGGGGCCAACGTCCTGACTTTC CASRLPGGSGANVLTF
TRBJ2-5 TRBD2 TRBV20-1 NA TGCAGTGCTAGTTTAGCGGGAGGCTCCCAAGAGACCCAGTACTTC CSASLAGGSQETQYF
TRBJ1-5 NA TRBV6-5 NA TGTGCCAGCAGTCAGACAGTACAAGAGCCCCAGCATTTT CASSQTVQEPQHF
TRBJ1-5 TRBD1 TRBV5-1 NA TGCGCCAGCAGCTTGGGGGACAGCTCCTATAGCAATCAGCCCCAGCATTTT CASSLGDSSYSNQPQHF
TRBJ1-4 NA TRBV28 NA TGTGCCAGCAGCACGACAGACCGTGAAAAACTGTTTTTT CASSTTDREKLFF
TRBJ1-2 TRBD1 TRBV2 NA TGTGCCAGCACCAAGGACAGGATTGTTCACTATGGCTACACCTTC CASTKDRIVHYGYTF
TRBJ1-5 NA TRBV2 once TGTGCCAGCAGTGAGGTGGCCTTCAATCAGCCCCAGCATTTT CASSEVAFNQPQHF
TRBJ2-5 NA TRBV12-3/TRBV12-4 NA TGTGCCATCCGGACAGTTGGAAGAGAGACCCAGTACTTC CAIRTVGRETQYF
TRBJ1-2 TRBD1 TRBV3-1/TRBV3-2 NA TGTGCCAGCAGTCGGGGGACAGGGGGTGGCTACACCTTC CASSRGTGGGYTF
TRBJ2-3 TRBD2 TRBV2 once TGTGCCAGCAAAGGCGGGAGAGGCAGGGATACGCAGTATTTT CASKGGRGRDTQYF
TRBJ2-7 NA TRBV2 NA TGTGCCAGCAGTGACAGGGGATACAACGAGCAGTACTTC CASSDRGYNEQYF
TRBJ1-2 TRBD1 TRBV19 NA TGTGCCAGTAGTAACCGGGACAGTTATGGCTACACCTTC CASSNRDSYGYTF
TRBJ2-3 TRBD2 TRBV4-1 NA TGCGCCAGCAGCCAAGACCGGGGGGGGGAAGTACGGGCAGATACGCAGTATTTT CASSQDRGGEVRADTQYF
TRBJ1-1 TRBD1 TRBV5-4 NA TGTGCCAGCAGCCAGACAGGGGGCAAGGTGAACACTGAAGCTTTCTTT CASSQTGGKVNTEAFF
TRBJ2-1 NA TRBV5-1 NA TGCGCCAGCAGCTTGGATCCAGGACAAGGGCAATATGAGCAGTTCTTC CASSLDPGQGQYEQFF
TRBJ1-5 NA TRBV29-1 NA TGCAGCGTTAGTCAGGGACATAGCAATCAGCCCCAGCATTTT CSVSQGHSNQPQHF
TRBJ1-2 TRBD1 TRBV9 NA TGTGCCAGCAGCCCACGGACAGGGGAGTATGGCTACACCTTC CASSPRTGEYGYTF
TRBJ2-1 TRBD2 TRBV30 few TGTGCCTGGAGCGGGGGGGGACCCCGAAATGAGCAGTTCTTC CAWSGGGPRNEQFF
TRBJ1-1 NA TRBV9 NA TGTGCCAGCAGCGTACGGGATCGTACTGAAGCTTTCTTT CASSVRDRTEAFF